These 19 T cell receptor beta chains were all obtained from the same sample, sequenced in a study of cytomegalovirus exposure and HLA in healthy donors. TCRdb keeps only in-frame clones here, not all; method: immunoSEQ multiplex PCR. Of about 130,000 clones listed, 89% were seen once; the top ten hold 0.95% to 1.5%. The sequenced material came from PBMCs. The receptors originated from a woman aged 18 to 35 in good health and CMV-seronegative.

V usage is TRBV2 and J usage is TRBJ2-6; 7 bases line up with TRBD1. The trim removed 10 bases at V and 0 bases at J, leaving 9 bases unmatched. Germline lookup yields CDR1 SNHLY and CDR2 FYNNEI. The CDR3 length is 16 residues. CDR3 protein: CAIAGTALSGANVLTF. The CDR3 DNA sequence: TGTGCCATTGCCGGGACAGCCCTCTCTGGGGCCAACGTCCTGACTTTC.

The CDR3, as DNA: TGTGCCAGCACAGGGTTAGAGGGCAATCAGCCCCAGCATTTT. Amino acids: CASTGLEGNQPQHF. The rearrangement joins TRBV2 to TRBJ1-5, with a tentative D call TRBD1 (5 bases). This CDR3 comprises 14 residues. Germline V lookup: CDR1 SNHLY, CDR2 FYNNEI. Trimming removed 7 bases from V and 2 bases from J, with 12 bases in between. Using reference TRBV2 and TRBJ1-5 for the parts outside the CDR3, the full variable domain is EPEVTQTPSHQVTQMGQEVILRCVPISNHLYFYWYRQILGQKVEFLVSFYNNEISEKSEIFDDQFSVERPDGSNFTLKIRSTKLEDSAMYFCASTGLEGNQPQHFGDGTRLSIL.

The chain carries TRBV5-1 and TRBJ2-2, with a tentative D call TRBD2 (5 bases). In germline, CDR1 is SGHRS, CDR2 YFSETQ. V lost 4 bases, J lost 6 bases, and 10 bases lay in between. CDR3 size: 13 residues. The CDR3 DNA is TGCGCCAGCAGCACGGGGTTTCCCGGGGAGCTGTTTTTT. This gives the protein CASSTGFPGELFF.

This chain uses TRBV11-2 with TRBJ2-5; no reliable D call. The V and J ends lost 5 bases and 1 base respectively, with 8 bases between them. This CDR3 region has 13 residues. The V gene's germline CDR1 is SGHAT and CDR2 FQNNGV. The CDR3 protein is CASSPGSQETQYF. The CDR3, as DNA: TGTGCCAGCAGCCCAGGAAGCCAAGAGACCCAGTACTTC.

The chain recombines TRBV6-5 with TRBJ2-7; 7 bases agree with TRBD1. The CDR3 runs 14 residues. CDR1 MNHEY and CDR2 SVGAGI come from the germline V gene. Trimming removed 5 bases from V and 0 bases from J; junction bases left unmatched: 4. CDR3 nucleotides: TGTGCCAGCAGTGGGGACAGAATCTCCTACGAGCAGTACTTC. It specifies CASSGDRISYEQYF.

For this clone: Other nucleotide sequences in the sample specify the same CDR3. The chain joins TRBV6-4 to TRBJ2-3, with 11 positions matching TRBD2. Germline assignment: CDR1 MRHNA and CDR2 SNTAGT. V dropped 6 bases and J dropped 1; count of bases not matched to a gene: 3. CDR3 size: 15 residues. CDR3 sequence (DNA): TGTGCCAGCAGCCCGACTAGCGGGGGCACAGATACGCAGTATTTT. Residues: CASSPTSGGTDTQYF.

This clone appeared a single time. The chain combines TRBV7-9 with TRBJ1-6; D gene unclear. The CDR3 spans 12 residues. The V and J ends lost 7 bases and 7 bases respectively, with 8 bases between them. Germline V gives CDR1 SEHNR, CDR2 FQNEAQ (reference sequence). The CDR3 bases are TGTGCCAGCATACGGTCAAATTCACCCCTCCACTTT. Translation gives CASIRSNSPLHF.

The rearrangement joins TRBV4-2 to TRBJ2-2; 10 bases fit TRBD2. After removal of 1 base from V and 5 bases from J, the junction contained 10 bases not matched to a gene. CDR3 length: 18 amino acids. Germline-derived CDR1 and CDR2 are LGHNA and YNFKEQ. The DNA for the CDR3 is TGTGCCAGCAGCCAAGTTCTAAGCGGGGGGGCCAGGACCGGGGAGCTGTTTTTT. Amino acid sequence: CASSQVLSGGARTGELFF.

The V gene is TRBV5-1, the J gene TRBJ2-7; 7 bases match TRBD2. V lost 4 bases and J lost 5; bases outside the gene matches: 12. The V gene's germline CDR1 is SGHRS and CDR2 YFSETQ. CDR3 length: 15 amino acids. CDR3 in amino acids: CASSPGERGWNEQYF. The CDR3 DNA follows: TGCGCCAGCAGCCCTGGGGAGCGGGGATGGAACGAGCAGTACTTC.

CDR3 DNA: TGTGCCAGCAGCTCCGATACCGCGGGGAGTTTTGCTTTCTTT. Translation: CASSSDTAGSFAFF. The chain employs TRBV7-3 and TRBJ1-1; D gene uncertain. Germline loops: CDR1 SGHTA, CDR2 FQGTGA. The CDR3 extends over 14 amino acids. V shed 4 bases and J shed 11 bases, with 20 bases lying between them.

This chain links TRBV2 with TRBJ2-2, with 9 nucleotides matching TRBD1. The CDR3 covers 14 residues. Germline V gives CDR1 SNHLY, CDR2 FYNNEI. J lost 5 bases, V lost 3 bases, and 1 base had no gene match. This CDR3 is CASSEDRGTGELFF. CDR3 nucleotides: TGTGCCAGCAGTGAGGACAGGGGAACCGGGGAGCTGTTTTTT.

This clone has a single count. The CDR3 DNA follows: TGTGCCAGCAGTGATTTCCCCAGGGAAGGGCAGCCCCAGCATTTT. Translating gives CASSDFPREGQPQHF. The chain recombines TRBV2 with TRBJ1-5, with D perhaps TRBD1 (5 bases). Trimming removed 3 bases from V and 7 bases from J, with 16 bases in between. The CDR3 length is 15 residues. From germline, CDR1 is SNHLY and CDR2 FYNNEI.

This sequence joins TRBV5-1 and TRBJ1-1; 8 bases are a match to TRBD1. In germline, CDR1 is SGHRS, CDR2 YFSETQ. J gave up 1 base and V 2 bases, and 4 bases lay outside the gene matches. The CDR3 is 15 amino acids. CDR3 sequence (DNA): TGCGCCAGCAGCTTAACAGGGGGGACGAACACTGAAGCTTTCTTT. Protein sequence: CASSLTGGTNTEAFF.

In DNA, the CDR3 is TGTGCCAGCAGTGAGCAGGGGATGGATAATTCACCCCTCCACTTT. Residues: CASSEQGMDNSPLHF. The chain employs TRBV2 and TRBJ1-6, with D perhaps matching TRBD1 (6 bases). The CDR3 covers 15 residues. The germline V gene has CDR1 SNHLY and CDR2 FYNNEI. Trimming took 3 bases from V and 5 from J, leaving 11 bases between them. The full variable domain, completed using reference TRBV2 and TRBJ1-6, is EPEVTQTPSHQVTQMGQEVILRCVPISNHLYFYWYRQILGQKVEFLVSFYNNEISEKSEIFDDQFSVERPDGSNFTLKIRSTKLEDSAMYFCASSEQGMDNSPLHFGNGTRLTVT.

V is TRBV7-9 and J is TRBJ1-6; a weak D match, TRBD1 (5 bases). The CDR3 is 17 amino acids. In germline, CDR1 is SEHNR, CDR2 FQNEAQ (reference sequence). With 5 bases removed from V and 0 bases from J, the gap between germline ends came to 14 bases. The DNA of the CDR3 is TGTGCCAGCAGCAGCCGGGACTCGAGCTCCTATAATTCACCCCTCCACTTT. It encodes CASSSRDSSSYNSPLHF.

This clone was seen a handful of times. In nucleotides, the CDR3 is TGTGCCAGCAGCCAAACTAGACGCGAGCAGTACTTC. It specifies CASSQTRREQYF. This chain connects TRBV2 to TRBJ2-7; D is possibly TRBD2 (5 bases). V lost 6 bases, J lost 6 bases, and 12 bases lay in between. Germline CDR1 is SNHLY and CDR2 is FYNNEI. The CDR3 sequence is 12 residues long.

V is TRBV19 and J is TRBJ1-2, with 9 positions matching TRBD1. Germline values: CDR1 LNHDA, CDR2 SQIVND (reference sequence). J was trimmed by 5 bases and V by 3 bases; bases with no gene match: 4. The CDR3 length is 14 residues. For the CDR3, the DNA is TGTGCCAGTAGTATTAGGGGACAGGGATATGGCTACACCTTC. It translates to CASSIRGQGYGYTF.

The CDR3: CASSFGGAEAFF. The CDR3 coding sequence is TGTGCCAGCAGCTTCGGGGGGGCTGAAGCTTTCTTT. V and J are TRBV7-9 and TRBJ1-1, with D perhaps matching TRBD1 (5 bases). CDR1 SEHNR and CDR2 FQNEAQ come from the germline V gene (reference sequence). V lost 3 bases and J 6 bases, leaving 8 bases between the germline ends. This CDR3 region has 12 residues.

This chain joins TRBV2 and TRBJ1-1; no firm D call. V dropped 8 bases and J dropped 6 bases, with 19 bases sitting between them. Germline-derived CDR1 and CDR2 are SNHLY and FYNNEI. This CDR3 has 14 amino acids. The CDR3 DNA sequence: TGTGCCAGCCGTCCAACCTTCGGTATAGCTGAAGCTTTCTTT. Translated, it gives CASRPTFGIAEAFF.